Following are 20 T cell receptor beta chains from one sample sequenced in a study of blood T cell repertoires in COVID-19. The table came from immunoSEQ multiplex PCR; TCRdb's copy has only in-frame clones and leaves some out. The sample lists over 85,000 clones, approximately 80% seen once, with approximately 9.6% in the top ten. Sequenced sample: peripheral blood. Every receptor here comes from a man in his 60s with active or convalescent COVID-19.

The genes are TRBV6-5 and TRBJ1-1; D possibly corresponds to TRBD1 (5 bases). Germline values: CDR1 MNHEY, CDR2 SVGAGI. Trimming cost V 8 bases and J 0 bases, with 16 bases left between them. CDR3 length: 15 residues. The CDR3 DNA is TGTGCCAGCCTCCTTGGTCCGGGGGTGAACACTGAAGCTTTCTTT. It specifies CASLLGPGVNTEAFF.

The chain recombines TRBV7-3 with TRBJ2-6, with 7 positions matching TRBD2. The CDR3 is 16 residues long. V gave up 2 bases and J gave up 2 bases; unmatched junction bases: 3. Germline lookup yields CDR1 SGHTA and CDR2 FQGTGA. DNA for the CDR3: TGTGCCAGCAGCTTAGAGGGAGGGACTGGGGCCAACGTCCTGACTTTC. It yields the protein CASSLEGGTGANVLTF.

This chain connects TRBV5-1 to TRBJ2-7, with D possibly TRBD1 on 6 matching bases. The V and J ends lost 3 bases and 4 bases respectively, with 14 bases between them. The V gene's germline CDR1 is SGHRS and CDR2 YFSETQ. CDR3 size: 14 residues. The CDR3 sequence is CASSSSTGKYEQYF. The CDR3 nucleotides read TGCGCCAGCAGCTCATCAACAGGGAAATACGAGCAGTACTTC. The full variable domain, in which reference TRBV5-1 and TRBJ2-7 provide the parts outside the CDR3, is KAGVTQTPRYLIKTRGQQVTLSCSPISGHRSVSWYQQTPGQGLQFLFEYFSETQRNKGNFPGRFSGRQFSNSRSEMNVSTLELGDSALYLCASSSSTGKYEQYFGPGTRLTVT.

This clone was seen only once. In DNA, the CDR3 is TGTGCCAGCAGCTTGTCGGACAGATATTCACCCCTCCACTTT. It is translated as CASSLSDRYSPLHF. The chain carries TRBV9 and TRBJ1-6, with a tentative D call TRBD1 (6 bases). The CDR3 contains 14 residues. The germline gives CDR1 SGDLS, CDR2 YYNGEE. V dropped 4 bases and J dropped 8 bases, with 13 bases sitting between them.

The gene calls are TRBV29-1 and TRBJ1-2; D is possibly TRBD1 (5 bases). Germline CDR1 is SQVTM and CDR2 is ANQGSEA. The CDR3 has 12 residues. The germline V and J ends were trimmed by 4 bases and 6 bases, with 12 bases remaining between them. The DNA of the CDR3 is TGCAGCGTTGGTGTGGGGCACCATGGCTACACCTTC. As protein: CSVGVGHHGYTF.

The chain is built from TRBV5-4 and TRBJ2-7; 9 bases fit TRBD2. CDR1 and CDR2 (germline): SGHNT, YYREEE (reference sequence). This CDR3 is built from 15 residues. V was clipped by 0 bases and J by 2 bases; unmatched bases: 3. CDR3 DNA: TGTGCCAGCAGCTTGGAGACTAGCGGAACCTACGAGCAGTACTTC. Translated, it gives CASSLETSGTYEQYF.

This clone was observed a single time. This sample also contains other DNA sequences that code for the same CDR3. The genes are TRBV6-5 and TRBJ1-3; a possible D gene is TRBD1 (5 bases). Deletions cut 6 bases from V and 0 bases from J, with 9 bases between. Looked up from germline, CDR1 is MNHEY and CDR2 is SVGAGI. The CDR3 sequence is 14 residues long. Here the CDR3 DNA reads TGTGCCAGCAGCCGACAGAGCTCTGGAAACACCATATATTTT. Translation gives CASSRQSSGNTIYF.

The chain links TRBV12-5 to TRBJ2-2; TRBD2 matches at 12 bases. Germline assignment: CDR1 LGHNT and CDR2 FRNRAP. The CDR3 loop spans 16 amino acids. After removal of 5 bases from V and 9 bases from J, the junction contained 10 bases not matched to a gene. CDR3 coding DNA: TGTGCTAGTGGTCCGCGGACTAGCGGGACCGCCCGGGAGCTGTTTTTT. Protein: CASGPRTSGTARELFF.

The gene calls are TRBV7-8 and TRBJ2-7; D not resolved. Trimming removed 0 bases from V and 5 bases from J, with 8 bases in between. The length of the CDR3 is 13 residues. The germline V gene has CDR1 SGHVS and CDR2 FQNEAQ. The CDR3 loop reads CASSLATFDEQYF. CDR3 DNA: TGTGCCAGCAGCTTAGCAACATTCGACGAGCAGTACTTC.

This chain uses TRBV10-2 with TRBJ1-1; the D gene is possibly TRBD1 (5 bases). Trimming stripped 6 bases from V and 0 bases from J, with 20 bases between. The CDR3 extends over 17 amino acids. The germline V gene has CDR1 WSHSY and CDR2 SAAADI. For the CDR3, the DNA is TGCGCCAGCAGCGCTCCCACCGACAGACCAATGAACACTGAAGCTTTCTTT. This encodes CASSAPTDRPMNTEAFF.

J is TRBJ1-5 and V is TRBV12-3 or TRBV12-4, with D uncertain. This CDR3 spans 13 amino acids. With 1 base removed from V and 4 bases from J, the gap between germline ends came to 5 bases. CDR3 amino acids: CASSLDINQPQHF. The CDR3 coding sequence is TGTGCCAGCAGTTTAGATATTAATCAGCCCCAGCATTTT.

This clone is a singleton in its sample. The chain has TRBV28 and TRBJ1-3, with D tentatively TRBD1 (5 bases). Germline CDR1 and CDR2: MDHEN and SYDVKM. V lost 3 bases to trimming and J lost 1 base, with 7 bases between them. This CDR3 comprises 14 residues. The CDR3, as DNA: TGTGCCAGCAGTTTGGGGGGATCTGGAAACACCATATATTTT. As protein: CASSLGGSGNTIYF.

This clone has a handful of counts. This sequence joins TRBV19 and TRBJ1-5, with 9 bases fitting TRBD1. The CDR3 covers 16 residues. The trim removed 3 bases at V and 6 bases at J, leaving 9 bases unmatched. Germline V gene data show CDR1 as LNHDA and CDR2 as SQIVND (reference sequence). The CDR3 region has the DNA TGTGCCAGTAGTATCAATCCTACAGGGGGCGTTCAGCCCCAGCATTTT. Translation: CASSINPTGGVQPQHF.

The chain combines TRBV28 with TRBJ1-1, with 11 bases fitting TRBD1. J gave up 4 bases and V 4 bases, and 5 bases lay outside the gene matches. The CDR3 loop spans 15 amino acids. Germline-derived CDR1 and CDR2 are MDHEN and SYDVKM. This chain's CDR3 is CASSSTGTGGTEAFF. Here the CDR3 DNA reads TGTGCCAGCAGTTCCACCGGGACAGGGGGCACTGAAGCTTTCTTT.

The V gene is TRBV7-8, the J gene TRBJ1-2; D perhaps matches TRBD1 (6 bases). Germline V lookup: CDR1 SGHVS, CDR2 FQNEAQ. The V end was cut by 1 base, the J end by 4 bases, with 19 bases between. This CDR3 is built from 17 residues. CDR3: CASSLEAAAGAAYGYTF. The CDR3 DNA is TGTGCCAGCAGCTTAGAAGCCGCGGCAGGGGCGGCCTATGGCTACACCTTC.

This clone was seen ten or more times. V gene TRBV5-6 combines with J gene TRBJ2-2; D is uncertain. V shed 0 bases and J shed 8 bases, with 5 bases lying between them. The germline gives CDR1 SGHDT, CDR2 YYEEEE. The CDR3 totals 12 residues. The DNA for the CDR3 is TGTGCCAGCAGCTTGGCCTCTGGGGAGCTGTTTTTT. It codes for CASSLASGELFF.

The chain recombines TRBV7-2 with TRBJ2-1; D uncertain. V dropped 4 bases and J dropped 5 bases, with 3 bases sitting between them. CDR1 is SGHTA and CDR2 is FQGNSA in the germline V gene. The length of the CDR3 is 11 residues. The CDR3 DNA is TGTGCCAGCAGCTCGGACAATGAGCAGTTCTTC. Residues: CASSSDNEQFF.

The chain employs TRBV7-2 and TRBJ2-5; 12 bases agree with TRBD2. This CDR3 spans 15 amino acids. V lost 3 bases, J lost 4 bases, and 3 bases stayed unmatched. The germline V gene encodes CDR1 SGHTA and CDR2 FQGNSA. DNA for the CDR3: TGTGCCAGCAGCTTTCAACTAGCGGGGGGAGAGACCCAGTACTTC. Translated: CASSFQLAGGETQYF.

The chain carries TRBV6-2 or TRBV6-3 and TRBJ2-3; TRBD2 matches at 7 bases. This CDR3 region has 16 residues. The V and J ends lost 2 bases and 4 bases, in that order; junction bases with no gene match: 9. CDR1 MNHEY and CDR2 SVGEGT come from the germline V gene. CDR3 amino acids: CASSYGGGISADTQYF. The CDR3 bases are TGTGCCAGCAGTTACGGGGGAGGGATATCCGCAGATACGCAGTATTTT.

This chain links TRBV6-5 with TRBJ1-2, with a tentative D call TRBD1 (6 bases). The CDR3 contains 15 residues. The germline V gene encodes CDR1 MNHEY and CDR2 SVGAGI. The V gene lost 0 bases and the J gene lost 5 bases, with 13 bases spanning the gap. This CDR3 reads CASSYSTQGPYGYTF. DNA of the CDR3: TGTGCCAGCAGTTACTCTACCCAGGGGCCGTATGGCTACACCTTC.